This T cell receptor (beta chain) was sequenced during a study of blood T cell repertoires in COVID-19 (dated by TCRdb to about 2020). With regard to the full study: ImmuneRACE Cohort 3 recovered participants were defined by two consecutive negative NP/OP PCR tests, healthcare professional clearance, or symptom resolution. Samples covering the acute and convalescent phases of COVID-19 were provided by collaborators in the United States, Italy and Spain. The prospective study material was composed of cDNA or gDNA derived from T cells, B-cell-depleted T cells, or PBMCs. Samples were obtained from the ongoing ImmuneRACE study (first 160 participants) and from approximately 1,200 subjects provided by 6 global collaborators. Where available, HLA class I and class II types were taken from metadata supplied by the sample provider and were not determined by assay-based typing. The sample metadata nearly always contained a de-identified subject ID, COVID-19 status, age in years and sex. The repertoires were made available in a free public database intended to serve as a resource for research on the immune response to SARS-CoV-2. Deeply sampled blood TCRbeta repertoires from subjects exposed to, actively infected with, or recovered from COVID-19 were included in the dataset.

CDR1 and CDR2 were assigned from the germline V gene as SNHLY and FYNNEI. V is pared back by 3 bases and J by 9 bases, with 15 bases lying between the germline termini. Counted from cysteine to phenylalanine, this CDR3 has 14 amino acids. The DNA shown is the 42-base CDR3, in frame from base 1. TCRbeta CDR3 regions were amplified from genomic DNA by means of the immunoSEQ Assay, a bias-controlled multiplex PCR. As for the authors' bioinformatics: The number of nucleated cells in each sample was estimated by amplification of reference gene primers within the assay. Sequence reads were collapsed and filtered to measure the absolute abundance of every unique TCRbeta CDR3 rearrangement. Productive Simpson clonality was computed per sample as the square root of Simpson's diversity index over productive rearrangements. TCRdb mirrors the immuneACCESS table, restricted to in-frame sequences. Some clones are absent from its copies; in checked studies, under half trace to an unresolved V gene, and the reason for the others is unknown. The D gene and trimming were derived from the DNA, and the V and J assignments and clone size from that table. The sample includes 300,000 to 450,000 clones, with around 87% observed a single time. Clones ranked in the top ten supply around 1.9% of the sample.

What the authors observed across the whole study: The quantity of clinical and demographic metadata differed by source and by participant and was supplied without curation.

In the case of this clone: Its antigen is currently not known. No clone much larger than this one lies a single base away; base qualities are absent.

Participants in the prospective study were aged roughly 18 to 100 years, lived in about two dozen United States geographic areas, and enrolled through a virtual design. In the prospective study, participants were assigned to cohorts based on the clinical history participants reported in a screening survey and a study questionnaire. In the prospective study, whole blood, serum and a nasopharyngeal or oropharyngeal swab were collected from each participant by mobile phlebotomists. Prospective study participants could optionally give additional blood draws and questionnaires over an approximately two-month period. Before DNA extraction, prospective study blood samples were shipped either frozen or at room temperature.

The receptor chain draws on TRBV2 and TRBJ2-1; the D gene is not confidently resolved. This receptor was obtained from a man in his forties in a cohort exposed to, infected with or recovered from COVID-19 (not recorded which). The specimen sequenced was PBMCs or T cells enriched from blood (not recorded which). The CDR3 region: CASSDLRFPFEQFF. The sequence in DNA is TGTGCCAGCAGTGATTTGAGATTCCCCTTTGAGCAGTTCTTC.